A single sample is the source of the 27 T cell receptor beta chains below, sequenced in a study of blood T cell repertoires in COVID-19. Sequencing used immunoSEQ multiplex PCR; TCRdb keeps in-frame clones, though not all of them. Of 650,000 to 800,000 clones listed, 85% to 90% are singletons. The sample was peripheral blood. The receptors were sampled from a woman aged 18-35 years with acute or convalescent COVID-19.

This chain connects TRBV9 to TRBJ2-7; the D gene is possibly TRBD1 (6 bases). Germline V gives CDR1 SGDLS, CDR2 YYNGEE. The CDR3 loop spans 15 amino acids. Trimming removed 0 bases at V and 4 bases at J, with 14 bases between. The CDR3 nucleotides read TGTGCCAGCAGCGTAGCTGTAGGGGGTCGGTACGAGCAGTACTTC. Amino acids: CASSVAVGGRYEQYF.

The V gene is TRBV25-1, the J gene TRBJ2-2; the match to TRBD2 covers 7 bases. The J segment lost 0 bases and the V segment lost 3 bases, leaving 4 bases of the junction unmatched. Germline V gives CDR1 MGHDK, CDR2 SYGVNS. The CDR3 totals 16 residues. The CDR3, as DNA: TGTGCCAGCAGTGATCGAGCGGGATCGAACACCGGGGAGCTGTTTTTT. It specifies CASSDRAGSNTGELFF. The full variable domain, in which reference TRBV25-1 and TRBJ2-2 provide the parts outside the CDR3, is EADIYQTPRYLVIGTGKKITLECSQTMGHDKMYWYQQDPGMELHLIHYSYGVNSTEKGDLSSESTVSRIRTEHFPLTLESARPSHTSQYLCASSDRAGSNTGELFFGEGSRLTVL.

Concerning this clone itself: The sample carries other DNA sequences with the same CDR3. The J gene is TRBJ1-2, the V gene TRBV5-5; D unresolved. Trimming took 0 bases from V and 5 from J, leaving 5 bases between them. Per the germline V gene, CDR1 is SGHKS and CDR2 is YYEKEE (reference sequence). The CDR3 extends over 12 amino acids. Written as DNA, the CDR3 is TGTGCCAGCAGCTTGGACAGATATGGCTACACCTTC. It translates to CASSLDRYGYTF.

V usage is TRBV5-1 and J usage is TRBJ2-7; D might be TRBD2 (7 bases). Trimming removed 3 bases from V and 5 bases from J, with 18 bases in between. There are 15 residues in the CDR3. CDR1 is SGHRS, CDR2 YFSETQ, per germline. The CDR3 bases are TGCGCCAGCAGCTCCCCCATGGCGGGGGCCGACGAGCAGTACTTC. Amino acids: CASSSPMAGADEQYF.

Turning to this clone: Other DNA sequences from this sample encode an identical CDR3 as well. This chain joins TRBV24-1 and TRBJ2-3; D is uncertain. The ends were cut back, 3 bases at V and 0 bases at J, with 6 bases in the middle. Germline V gives CDR1 KGHDR, CDR2 SFDVKD. The CDR3 covers 14 residues. As DNA, the CDR3 is TGTGCCACCAGTGATCCCGTTAGCACAGATACGCAGTATTTT. This codes for CATSDPVSTDTQYF.

This clone was recorded many times. This chain connects TRBV5-6 to TRBJ1-2; 7 bases align to TRBD1. V lost 2 bases to trimming and J lost 8 bases; unmatched junction nucleotides: 9. The CDR3 runs 14 residues. In germline, CDR1 is SGHDT, CDR2 YYEEEE. The CDR3 here is CASSFDRATGGYTF. The CDR3 DNA reads TGTGCCAGCAGCTTTGACAGGGCAACAGGCGGCTACACCTTC.

This clone showed up just once. The chain joins TRBV5-1 to TRBJ2-7; unclear D gene. Per the germline V gene, CDR1 is SGHRS and CDR2 is YFSETQ. V was pared by 1 base and J by 0 bases, with 11 bases between. The CDR3 loop spans 15 amino acids. This chain's CDR3 is CASSLKAGPSYEQYF. The CDR3 DNA reads as TGCGCCAGCAGCTTGAAGGCAGGTCCCTCCTACGAGCAGTACTTC.

The V gene is TRBV6-2 or TRBV6-3, the J gene TRBJ1-5, with D maybe TRBD1 (5 bases). Trimming stripped 3 bases from V and 7 bases from J, with 19 bases between. This CDR3 has 16 amino acids. Germline lookup yields CDR1 MNHEY and CDR2 SVGEGT. The CDR3 reads CASSYHSSGPRQPQHF. The CDR3 DNA is TGTGCCAGCAGTTATCATTCATCAGGGCCCAGGCAGCCCCAGCATTTT.

CDR3 protein: CATSDRTSGTIYNEQFF. DNA of the CDR3: TGTGCCACCAGTGACCGAACTAGCGGGACCATCTACAATGAGCAGTTCTTC. The chain recombines TRBV24-1 with TRBJ2-1, with TRBD2 identical over 10 bases. The ends lost 4 bases at V and 3 bases at J; junction bases unmatched: 8. The CDR3 is made up of 17 amino acids. Germline V CDR1 and CDR2: KGHDR, SFDVKD.

This chain joins TRBV18 and TRBJ1-2, with a weak D call TRBD1 (5 bases). This CDR3 contains 13 residues. The germline gives CDR1 KGHSH, CDR2 LQKENI. With 0 bases removed from V and 6 bases from J, the gap between germline ends came to 8 bases. CDR3 sequence reads: CASSPPTENGYTF. The DNA of the CDR3 is TGTGCCAGCTCACCACCGACAGAGAATGGCTACACCTTC.

This chain joins TRBV9 and TRBJ2-7; 9 bases are shared with TRBD2. Germline assignment: CDR1 SGDLS and CDR2 YYNGEE. The CDR3 totals 13 residues. The ends lost 3 bases at V and 3 bases at J; junction bases unmatched: 1. As DNA, the CDR3 is TGTGCCAGCAGCGCGACTAGCGGCTACGAGCAGTACTTC. Its translation: CASSATSGYEQYF. Drawing the rest from reference TRBV9 and TRBJ2-7, the complete variable domain is DSGVTQTPKHLITATGQRVTLRCSPRSGDLSVYWYQQSLDQGLQFLIQYYNGEERAKGNILERFSAQQFPDLHSELNLSSLELGDSALYFCASSATSGYEQYFGPGTRLTVT.

This rearrangement joins TRBV11-1 to TRBJ2-7; D remains ambiguous. The germline CDR1 and CDR2 sequences are SGHAT and FQDESV (reference sequence). This CDR3 has 13 residues. V was pared by 5 bases and J by 5 bases, with 13 bases between. CDR3 protein: CASSPFVADEQYF. CDR3 nucleotide sequence: TGTGCCAGCAGCCCTTTTGTCGCAGACGAGCAGTACTTC.

Comment on this clone: The junction shows a germline mismatch at one end, possibly a read error. The chain carries TRBV6-5 and TRBJ2-7; 7 bases are shared with TRBD1. The CDR3 has 11 amino acids. Germline loops: CDR1 MNHEY, CDR2 SVGAGI. This CDR3 reads CASSLGTVWDF. Here the CDR3 DNA reads TGTGCCAGCAGCCTCGGGACAGTATGGGACTTC.

The chain uses TRBV9 and TRBJ2-3; D is perhaps TRBD2 (7 bases). V lost 4 bases to trimming and J lost 2 bases, with 20 bases between them. CDR1 and CDR2 from the germline V gene are SGDLS and YYNGEE. The CDR3 consists of 17 residues. CDR3 loop: CASSTRARGAPTDTQYF. The DNA of the CDR3 is TGTGCCAGCAGCACCCGAGCCCGGGGGGCCCCCACAGATACGCAGTATTTT. Complete variable domain (other parts from reference TRBV9 and TRBJ2-3): DSGVTQTPKHLITATGQRVTLRCSPRSGDLSVYWYQQSLDQGLQFLIQYYNGEERAKGNILERFSAQQFPDLHSELNLSSLELGDSALYFCASSTRARGAPTDTQYFGPGTRLTVL.

The rearrangement links TRBV7-9 to TRBJ2-1; 10 bases align to TRBD1. Germline-derived CDR1 and CDR2 are SEHNR and FQNEAQ (reference sequence). The CDR3 has 15 residues. V was clipped by 4 bases and J by 8 bases; unmatched bases: 8. The CDR3 is CASSYRQGANDEQFF. CDR3 nucleotide sequence: TGTGCCAGCAGCTACCGACAGGGGGCGAACGATGAGCAGTTCTTC. Looking up the rest from reference TRBV7-9 and TRBJ2-1 gives the full variable domain: DTGVSQNPRHKITKRGQNVTFRCDPISEHNRLYWYRQTLGQGPEFLTYFQNEAQLEKSRLLSDRFSAERPKGSFSTLEIQRTEQGDSAMYLCASSYRQGANDEQFFGPGTRLTVL.

The chain combines TRBV4-3 with TRBJ2-2; 12 positions match TRBD1. V shed 4 bases and J 3 bases; nucleotides not matched to a gene: 6. The CDR3 runs to 17 residues. CDR1 is LGHNA, CDR2 YSLEER, per germline. The CDR3 DNA follows: TGCGCCAGCAGCCTGGGACAGGGGGCTGCAGACACCGGGGAGCTGTTTTTT. Translation gives CASSLGQGAADTGELFF.

Only one count was recorded for this clone. This sequence joins TRBV27 and TRBJ2-1; 9 bases match TRBD1. Germline values: CDR1 MNHEY, CDR2 SMNVEV (reference sequence). This CDR3 has 15 residues. V lost 7 bases to trimming and J lost 0 bases; unmatched junction nucleotides: 4. The CDR3 DNA reads TGTGCCAGCAAACCGGGACAGGGCTCCTACAATGAGCAGTTCTTC. It is translated as CASKPGQGSYNEQFF.

The V and J genes are TRBV7-9 and TRBJ2-3; 7 bases align to TRBD2. This CDR3 contains 15 residues. Unmatched junction bases numbered 7, after V lost 7 bases and J lost 0 bases. Germline values: CDR1 SEHNR, CDR2 FQNEAQ (reference sequence). The CDR3 is CASTTGGTSTDTQYF. For the CDR3, the DNA is TGTGCCAGCACGACGGGGGGAACGAGCACAGATACGCAGTATTTT. The variable domain in full, with the rest retrieved from reference TRBV7-9 and TRBJ2-3, is DTGVSQNPRHKITKRGQNVTFRCDPISEHNRLYWYRQTLGQGPEFLTYFQNEAQLEKSRLLSDRFSAERPKGSFSTLEIQRTEQGDSAMYLCASTTGGTSTDTQYFGPGTRLTVL.

This rearrangement joins TRBV27 to TRBJ1-4; perhaps TRBD1 as D (6 bases). Trimming took 4 bases from V and 8 from J, leaving 17 bases between them. This CDR3 region has 15 residues. Germline CDR1 reads MNHEY; CDR2 reads SMNVEV (reference sequence). The CDR3 region is CASSYGGQGNEKLFF. The CDR3 DNA is TGTGCCAGCAGTTATGGTGGGCAGGGGAACGAAAAACTGTTTTTT.

This clone occurred once. This chain links TRBV2 with TRBJ2-2; tentative D call: TRBD1 (7 bases). Between the trimmed V and J ends, which lost 8 bases and 5 bases, there was a span of 24 bases. The CDR3 contains 17 residues. Looked up from germline, CDR1 is SNHLY and CDR2 is FYNNEI. The CDR3: CASRWPRQGRGTGELFF. The CDR3 nucleotides are TGTGCCAGCCGATGGCCTCGACAGGGACGGGGGACCGGGGAGCTGTTTTTT.

The chain has TRBV6-5 and TRBJ1-4; TRBD1 might be the D (5 bases). V was cut by 5 bases and J by 7 bases, with 17 bases left in between. CDR1 and CDR2 (germline): MNHEY, SVGAGI. The CDR3 runs 15 residues. Here the CDR3 reads CASSPSGGLSEKLFF. The CDR3 DNA follows: TGTGCCAGCAGTCCTTCTGGGGGACTAAGTGAAAAACTGTTTTTT.

The gene calls are TRBV19 and TRBJ1-6; 7 positions match TRBD1. In germline, CDR1 is LNHDA, CDR2 SQIVND (reference sequence). The CDR3 is 14 amino acids. V lost 6 bases to trimming and J lost 7 bases; unmatched junction nucleotides: 6. The CDR3 reads CASRRTGENSPLHF. The CDR3 DNA is TGTGCCAGTAGGCGTACAGGGGAGAATTCACCCCTCCACTTT. Variable domain in full (rest from reference TRBV19 and TRBJ1-6): DGGITQSPKYLFRKEGQNVTLSCEQNLNHDAMYWYRQDPGQGLRLIYYSQIVNDFQKGDIAEGYSVSREKKESFPLTVTSAQKNPTAFYLCASRRTGENSPLHFGNGTRLTVT.

V and J are TRBV6-5 and TRBJ1-1; maybe TRBD1 (5 bases). This CDR3 is built from 14 residues. Germline V lookup: CDR1 MNHEY, CDR2 SVGAGI. Trimming stripped 6 bases from V and 1 base from J, with 12 bases between. In nucleotides, the CDR3 is TGTGCCAGCAGCTTCGACAGTCGGAACACTGAAGCTTTCTTT. Translated: CASSFDSRNTEAFF.

The J gene is TRBJ2-5, the V gene TRBV20-1, with 10 bases lining up with TRBD2. Germline CDR1 and CDR2: DFQATT and SNEGSKA (reference sequence). After removal of 3 bases from V and 5 bases from J, the junction contained 12 bases not matched to a gene. This CDR3 is built from 16 residues. The CDR3 region has the DNA TGCAGTGCTAGTGGTCTAGCGGGGGTATCAGGGGAGACCCAGTACTTC. Residues: CSASGLAGVSGETQYF.

The chain links TRBV10-3 to TRBJ1-6; 7 positions agree with TRBD1. This CDR3 is built from 16 residues. Losses at the gene ends were 0 bases for V and 2 bases for J; bases not matched to a gene: 1. The germline V gene has CDR1 ENHRY and CDR2 SYGVKD. This chain's CDR3 is CAISESQGPYNSPLHF. The CDR3 DNA is TGTGCCATCAGTGAGTCACAGGGGCCCTATAATTCACCCCTCCACTTT.

A note on this clone: The sample contains more than one DNA sequence encoding this CDR3. The chain is built from TRBV5-4 and TRBJ1-2; 8 nucleotides agree with TRBD1. V gave up 4 bases and J gave up 2 bases; unmatched junction bases: 1. Germline values: CDR1 SGHNT, CDR2 YYREEE (reference sequence). The CDR3 is 13 residues long. CDR3 nucleotides: TGTGCCAGCAGCCGACAGGGGAACTATGGCTACACCTTC. This gives the protein CASSRQGNYGYTF.

The rearrangement joins TRBV24-1 to TRBJ2-2, with TRBD1 identical over 7 bases. V trimming: 3 bases; J trimming: 5 bases; junction bases outside the gene matches: 11. This CDR3 comprises 17 residues. CDR1 and CDR2 from the germline V gene are KGHDR and SFDVKD. The CDR3 DNA is TGTGCCACCAGTGATCCCCAGCGACAGGGCGAAACCGGGGAGCTGTTTTTT. This encodes CATSDPQRQGETGELFF.